The 10 T cell receptor beta chains reported below all come from one sample, sequenced in a study of blood T cell repertoires in COVID-19. Generated by immunoSEQ multiplex PCR, the TCRdb table keeps only in-frame clones and is missing some. This repertoire shows about 210,000 clones, around 86% found once; its top ten account for around 10%. The specimen sequenced was PBMCs or T cells enriched from blood (not recorded which). The receptor set was obtained from a woman aged 50 to 60 with acute COVID-19.

The genes are TRBV24-1 and TRBJ1-2; no reliable D call. The CDR3 has 12 residues. V shed 6 bases and J shed 4 bases, with 8 bases lying between them. From germline, CDR1 is KGHDR and CDR2 SFDVKD. The CDR3 reads CATSPGSYGYTF. The DNA for the CDR3 is TGTGCCACCAGTCCCGGGTCCTATGGCTACACCTTC.

CDR3 DNA sequence: TGTGCCACCAGTGATGCCGGGACTAGGACTGTTGAGCAGTTCTTC. Residues: CATSDAGTRTVEQFF. V gene TRBV24-1 combines with J gene TRBJ2-1; TRBD2 agrees at 8 bases. V lost 3 bases to trimming and J lost 9 bases; unmatched junction nucleotides: 9. Looked up from germline, CDR1 is KGHDR and CDR2 is SFDVKD. This CDR3 has 15 amino acids.

The chain recombines TRBV4-1 with TRBJ1-4; weak D call: TRBD1 (5 bases). The CDR3 runs 17 residues. The V gene's germline CDR1 is MGHRA and CDR2 YSYEKL. Trimming removed 3 bases from V and 7 bases from J, with 21 bases in between. In nucleotides, the CDR3 is TGCGCCAGCAGCCAGGGCCTAAAAGGACGGGGGACTGAAAAACTGTTTTTT. It codes for CASSQGLKGRGTEKLFF.

The chain joins TRBV6-5 to TRBJ2-7; no firm D call. CDR3 size: 14 residues. Trimming removed 0 bases at V and 2 bases at J, with 8 bases between. The germline V gene has CDR1 MNHEY and CDR2 SVGAGI. CDR3 in DNA: TGTGCCAGCAGTTACTCCGGCAGGACCTACGAGCAGTACTTC. This codes for CASSYSGRTYEQYF.

The chain uses TRBV5-1 and TRBJ1-5; D possibly corresponds to TRBD1 (6 bases). CDR3 length equals 13 residues. Deletions cut 3 bases from V and 6 bases from J, with 10 bases between. Looked up from germline, CDR1 is SGHRS and CDR2 is YFSETQ. The DNA for the CDR3 is TGCGCCAGCAGCTACCAGGGGCCTCAGCCCCAGCATTTT. Encoded protein: CASSYQGPQPQHF. Full variable domain (rest looked up from reference TRBV5-1 and TRBJ1-5): KAGVTQTPRYLIKTRGQQVTLSCSPISGHRSVSWYQQTPGQGLQFLFEYFSETQRNKGNFPGRFSGRQFSNSRSEMNVSTLELGDSALYLCASSYQGPQPQHFGDGTRLSIL.

This clone has just a few counts. The chain carries TRBV27 and TRBJ2-1; 12 nucleotides agree with TRBD2. Trimming at V came to 4 bases and at J to 0 bases, leaving 19 bases not matched to a gene. This CDR3 region has 22 residues. CDR1 is MNHEY, CDR2 SMNVEV, per germline (reference sequence). The CDR3 bases are TGTGCCAGCAGTTACTCACAGCCACCCGGACTAGCGGGACCGAGCTCCTACAATGAGCAGTTCTTC. It yields the protein CASSYSQPPGLAGPSSYNEQFF.

The chain carries TRBV5-4 and TRBJ2-7; unclear D gene. Germline CDR1 SGHNT, CDR2 YYREEE (reference sequence). The CDR3 contains 14 residues. Trimming removed 2 bases from V and 2 bases from J, with 11 bases in between. The CDR3 reads CASSLRVFPYEQYF. The CDR3 nucleotides read TGTGCCAGCAGCTTACGAGTGTTCCCCTACGAGCAGTACTTC.

The chain uses TRBV12-3 or TRBV12-4 and TRBJ1-1, with D maybe TRBD1 (6 bases). The V gene lost 3 bases and the J gene lost 4 bases, with 9 bases spanning the gap. This CDR3 has 13 amino acids. The CDR3 loop reads CASSFSGATEAFF. CDR3 DNA: TGTGCCAGCAGTTTTTCAGGGGCCACTGAAGCTTTCTTT.

This clone appeared a few times. This chain links TRBV7-3 with TRBJ2-1; 11 bases agree with TRBD2. The V gene end was trimmed by 6 bases and the J gene end by 5 bases; junction bases not matched to a gene: 3. The CDR3 totals 14 residues. Germline CDR1 reads SGHTA; CDR2 reads FQGTGA. The CDR3 nucleotides read TGTGCCAGCAGGCTAGCGGGAGGCCACAATGAGCAGTTCTTC. Encoded protein: CASRLAGGHNEQFF. Filled out from reference TRBV7-3 and TRBJ2-1, the complete variable domain reads GAGVSQTPSNKVTEKGKYVELRCDPISGHTALYWYRQSLGQGPEFLIYFQGTGAADDSGLPNDRFFAVRPEGSVSTLKIQRTERGDSAVYLCASRLAGGHNEQFFGPGTRLTVL.

This sequence joins TRBV6-2 or TRBV6-3 and TRBJ2-2; the match to TRBD2 covers 11 bases. The V gene's germline CDR1 is MNHEY and CDR2 SVGEGT. The CDR3 runs 16 residues. The J segment lost 3 bases and the V segment lost 6 bases, leaving 6 bases of the junction unmatched. CDR3 nucleotides: TGTGCCAGCAGCCCCCTAGCGGGAGGTGACACCGGGGAGCTGTTTTTT. Amino acid sequence: CASSPLAGGDTGELFF.